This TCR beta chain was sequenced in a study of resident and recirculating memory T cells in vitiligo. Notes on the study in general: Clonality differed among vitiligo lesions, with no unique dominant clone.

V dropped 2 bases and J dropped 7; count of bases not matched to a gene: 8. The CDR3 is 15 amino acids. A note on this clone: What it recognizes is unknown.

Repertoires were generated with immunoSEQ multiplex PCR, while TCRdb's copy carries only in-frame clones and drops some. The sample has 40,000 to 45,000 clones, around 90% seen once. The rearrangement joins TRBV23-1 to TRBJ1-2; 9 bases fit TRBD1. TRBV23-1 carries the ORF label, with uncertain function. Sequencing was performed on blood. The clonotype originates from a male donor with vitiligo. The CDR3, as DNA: TGCGCCAGCAGTCAAACCTGGGGACAGGGTCTTGGCTACACCTTC. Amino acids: CASSQTWGQGLGYTF.